Shown below are 20 T cell receptor beta chains from a single sample sequenced in a study of type 1 and type 2 diabetes patients. PCR was run on genomic DNA. The TCR beta CDR3 region was amplified using 30 forward and 13 reverse primers. TCRdb recomputed calls from the multiplex PCR reads with MiXCR, one row per CDR3 protein. The sample records about 250,000 distinct CDR3 sequences, over 45% being singletons. The sequencing input was peripheral blood mononuclear cells (PBMCs). The receptors were gathered from a man younger than 35 with type 2 diabetes.

The chain carries TRBV20-1 and TRBJ2-7, with D tentatively TRBD1 (5 bases). V was pared by 4 bases and J by 3 bases, with 19 bases between. Germline CDR1 and CDR2: DFQATT and SNEGSKA (reference sequence). The CDR3 loop spans 15 amino acids. CDR3: CSATGLLGDIYEQYF. DNA for the CDR3: TGCAGTGCTACGGGCCTGTTAGGGGATATCTACGAGCAGTACTTC.

The chain recombines TRBV4-3 with TRBJ2-7; D is perhaps TRBD1 or TRBD2 (5 bases each). CDR3 length equals 15 residues. Looked up from germline, CDR1 is LGHNA and CDR2 is YSLEER. V was clipped by 2 bases and J by 2 bases, with 13 bases between them. The CDR3 sequence: CASSQSRDGTYEQYF. The DNA for the CDR3 is TGCGCCAGCAGCCAATCCCGGGACGGAACCTACGAGCAGTACTTC.

This sequence joins TRBV27 and TRBJ1-3; 9 nucleotides match TRBD1. CDR1 is MNHEY and CDR2 is SMNVEV in the germline V gene (reference sequence). This CDR3 is built from 15 residues. V dropped 6 bases and J dropped 2; count of bases not matched to a gene: 5. The CDR3 region is CASSARTGAGNTIYF. Here the CDR3 DNA reads TGTGCCAGCAGCGCCCGGACAGGGGCTGGAAACACCATATATTTT.

This clonotype was detected ten times or more. V is TRBV14 and J is TRBJ1-2; D is unresolved. The V gene's germline CDR1 is SGHDN and CDR2 FVKESK. The CDR3 is 13 amino acids. Trimming removed 3 bases from V and 4 bases from J, with 9 bases in between. The CDR3 DNA sequence: TGTGCCAGCAGCCAGGCGCGATTCTATGGCTACACCTTC. It encodes CASSQARFYGYTF.

There are a few counts of this clonotype. J is TRBJ2-1 and V is TRBV24-1; 8 bases are shared with TRBD2. Germline V gives CDR1 KGHDR, CDR2 SFDVKD. This CDR3 is built from 13 residues. Trimming took 2 bases from V and 10 from J; bases not matched to a gene: 3. CDR3 nucleotide sequence: TGTGCCACCAGTGATTGGGGACTAGACGAGCAGTTCTTC. It encodes CATSDWGLDEQFF.

The chain links TRBV3-1 to TRBJ1-2; D is possibly TRBD1 (5 bases). The V end was cut by 2 bases, the J end by 7 bases, with 11 bases between. Germline V gene sequence: CDR1 LGHDT, CDR2 YNNKEL (reference sequence). The CDR3 is made up of 13 amino acids. DNA for the CDR3: TGTGCCAGCAGCCAACGTGCAGGGCGTGGCTACACCTTC. Residues: CASSQRAGRGYTF.

To note about this clonotype: The final CDR3 position lacks the conserved phenylalanine or tryptophan, pointing to a likely read error. The J gene is TRBJ1-1, the V gene TRBV4-2; D remains ambiguous. The V end was cut by 3 bases, the J end by 1 base, with 15 bases between. This CDR3 has 16 residues. Germline CDR1 LGHNA, CDR2 YNFKEQ. CDR3 region: CASSHPTGGKNTEAFL. As DNA, the CDR3 is TGTGCCAGCAGCCACCCCACCGGAGGGAAGAACACTGAAGCTTTCTTA.

The genes are TRBV19 and TRBJ1-1, with no clear D. CDR3 length: 12 residues. CDR1 LNHDA and CDR2 SQIVND come from the germline V gene (reference sequence). Deletions cut 10 bases from V and 4 bases from J, with 13 bases between. The CDR3 region has the DNA TGTGCCACTAGAGGTGGGTCCACTGAAGCTTTCTTT. Its protein product is CATRGGSTEAFF.

The chain couples TRBV7-9 to TRBJ1-2; D gene unclear. From germline, CDR1 is SEHNR and CDR2 FQNEAQ (reference sequence). This CDR3 has 11 residues. V was pared by 0 bases and J by 13 bases, with 9 bases between. The CDR3 nucleotides are TGTGCCAGCAGCTTAGCAGGGATGACCACCTTC. Amino acid sequence: CASSLAGMTTF.

V usage is TRBV9 and J usage is TRBJ2-3; D gene ambiguous. This CDR3 has 12 residues. V lost 3 bases to trimming and J lost 5 bases, with 7 bases between them. CDR1 and CDR2 from the germline V gene are SGDLS and YYNGEE. CDR3 protein: CASSDNQDTQYF. The CDR3 DNA is TGTGCCAGCAGCGATAACCAAGATACGCAGTATTTT. The complete variable domain, with remaining parts taken from reference TRBV9 and TRBJ2-3, reads DSGVTQTPKHLITATGQRVTLRCSPRSGDLSVYWYQQSLDQGLQFLIQYYNGEERAKGNILERFSAQQFPDLHSELNLSSLELGDSALYFCASSDNQDTQYFGPGTRLTVL.

The V gene is TRBV4-1, the J gene TRBJ2-1; D may match TRBD1 or TRBD2 (5 bases each). V gave up 0 bases and J gave up 8 bases, with 17 bases separating them. Germline V CDR1 and CDR2: MGHRA, YSYEKL. The CDR3 sequence is 16 residues long. The CDR3 DNA is TGCGCCAGCAGCCAAGAGCCGGGGCAGGCCTTCTATGAGCAGTTCTTC. This encodes CASSQEPGQAFYEQFF.

Many counts were recorded for this clonotype. V is TRBV2 and J is TRBJ1-1; 9 positions agree with TRBD1. After removal of 6 bases from V and 5 bases from J, the junction contained 10 bases not matched to a gene. The CDR3 length is 15 residues. Germline-derived CDR1 and CDR2 are SNHLY and FYNNEI. The CDR3 loop is CASSRDRVSRTEAFF. CDR3 DNA sequence: TGTGCCAGCAGCCGGGACAGGGTTTCGCGGACTGAAGCTTTCTTT.

V and J are TRBV28 and TRBJ2-5, with no clear D. CDR3 size: 14 residues. Between the trimmed V and J ends, which lost 6 bases and 3 bases, there was a span of 14 bases. Germline V lookup: CDR1 MDHEN, CDR2 SYDVKM. CDR3 protein: CASRNPEWEETQYF. As DNA, the CDR3 is TGTGCCAGCAGAAACCCAGAGTGGGAAGAGACCCAGTACTTC.

This CDR3 reads CASSIFRTEMGIQYF. In DNA form, the CDR3 reads TGTGCCAGTAGTATATTTAGGACAGAAATGGGCATTCAGTACTTC. The rearrangement uses TRBV19 and TRBJ2-4; tentatively, D is TRBD1 (6 bases). Trimming pared 2 bases from V and 9 bases from J, leaving 17 bases between. The length of the CDR3 is 15 residues. Per germline, CDR1 LNHDA and CDR2 SQIVND (reference sequence).

The rearrangement joins TRBV19 to TRBJ1-1; 8 bases line up with TRBD1. Trimming at V came to 1 base and at J to 12 bases, leaving 4 bases not matched to a gene. This CDR3 is 12 amino acids long. In germline, CDR1 is LNHDA, CDR2 SQIVND (reference sequence). The CDR3 here is CASSIVTGATFF. CDR3 DNA sequence: TGTGCCAGTAGTATAGTGACAGGGGCAACTTTCTTT.

This clonotype was counted a few times. The chain uses TRBV15 and TRBJ2-5; D tentatively fits TRBD1 or TRBD2 (6 bases each). CDR3 length: 15 residues. The ends were cut back, 7 bases at V and 1 base at J, with 16 bases in the middle. CDR1 and CDR2 from the germline V gene are LNHNV and YYDKDF (reference sequence). Here the CDR3 DNA reads TGTGCCACCACCCTAGTGGGGGGCTTCCAAGAGACCCAGTACTTC. Translating it yields CATTLVGGFQETQYF.

V gene TRBV9 combines with J gene TRBJ2-2; 10 bases match TRBD1. J gave up 1 base and V 3 bases, and 3 bases lay outside the gene matches. Germline CDR1 reads SGDLS; CDR2 reads YYNGEE. The CDR3 is 16 amino acids. The DNA of the CDR3 is TGTGCCAGCAGCGGACAGGGGGCAGAGAACACCGGGGAGCTGTTTTTT. It is translated as CASSGQGAENTGELFF.

Only a few counts were recorded for this clonotype. The rearrangement joins TRBV25-1 to TRBJ2-7, with D possibly being TRBD2 (5 bases). This CDR3 spans 13 amino acids. Looked up from germline, CDR1 is MGHDK and CDR2 is SYGVNS. V was pared by 9 bases and J by 0 bases, with 12 bases between. CDR3 protein: CASCSTSSYEQYF. The CDR3 nucleotides read TGTGCCAGTTGCAGCACTAGCTCCTACGAGCAGTACTTC.

The chain carries TRBV6-1 and TRBJ2-1, with 9 bases lining up with TRBD2. With V trimmed by 8 bases and J by 6 bases, 5 bases remained unmatched. Germline V gives CDR1 MNHNS, CDR2 SASEGT. The CDR3 covers 13 residues. In DNA form, the CDR3 reads TGTGCCAGCGTAGCGGGAGTCCGCAATGAGCAGTTCTTC. It codes for CASVAGVRNEQFF.

This clonotype has just a few counts. The chain recombines TRBV12-5 with TRBJ2-5, with 10 bases that match TRBD2. Germline V gives CDR1 LGHNT, CDR2 FRNRAP. The CDR3 runs 16 residues. Trimming at V came to 1 base and at J to 2 bases, leaving 4 bases not matched to a gene. The CDR3 region is CASGLGLAGEQETQYF. As DNA, the CDR3 is TGTGCTAGTGGTTTGGGGCTAGCGGGGGAGCAAGAGACCCAGTACTTC. The whole variable domain, remainder taken from reference TRBV12-5 and TRBJ2-5, is DARVTQTPRHKVTEMGQEVTMRCQPILGHNTVFWYRQTMMQGLELLAYFRNRAPLDDSGMPKDRFSAEMPDATLATLKIQPSEPRDSAVYFCASGLGLAGEQETQYFGPGTRLLVL.